The 10 T cell receptor beta chains reported below all come from one sample, sequenced in a study of blood T cell repertoires in COVID-19. The data were produced by immunoSEQ multiplex PCR, yet TCRdb's version contains in-frame clones alone and is incomplete. The data show around 150,000 clones, around 82% seen once. The sample consisted of peripheral blood. Receptors were obtained from a middle-aged woman with COVID-19, enrolled during active disease.

The chain employs TRBV11-2 and TRBJ2-1; tentative D call: TRBD2 (6 bases). The germline V and J ends were trimmed by 0 bases and 4 bases, with 13 bases remaining between them. The CDR3 length is 16 residues. Per germline, CDR1 SGHAT and CDR2 FQNNGV. The chain's CDR3 is CASSLEWAGWYNEQFF. CDR3 sequence (DNA): TGTGCCAGCAGCTTAGAGTGGGCGGGATGGTACAATGAGCAGTTCTTC.

This chain joins TRBV6-5 and TRBJ1-5, with 7 nucleotides matching TRBD1. The junction had 9 bases not matched to a gene; V was cut back by 10 bases and J by 3 bases. The V gene's germline CDR1 is MNHEY and CDR2 SVGAGI. CDR3 size: 14 residues. DNA for the CDR3: TGTGCCATCTCAGAGACAGGGTTCAATCAGCCCCAGCATTTT. It yields the protein CAISETGFNQPQHF.

This chain links TRBV30 with TRBJ1-1; D is undetermined. V dropped 0 bases and J dropped 5 bases, with 7 bases sitting between them. This CDR3 contains 12 residues. The germline gives CDR1 GTSNPN, CDR2 SVGIG (reference sequence). CDR3 sequence: CAWSVFSTEAFF. As DNA, the CDR3 is TGTGCCTGGAGTGTGTTTAGTACTGAAGCTTTCTTT.

The chain has TRBV6-5 and TRBJ1-5; TRBD1 matches 10 bases. The CDR3 covers 14 residues. The germline V gene has CDR1 MNHEY and CDR2 SVGAGI. J gave up 6 bases and V 6 bases, and 5 bases lay outside the gene matches. CDR3 amino acids: CASRTGTGAQPQHF. In DNA, the CDR3 is TGTGCCAGCAGGACCGGGACAGGGGCTCAGCCCCAGCATTTT.

This chain joins TRBV27 and TRBJ2-1, with TRBD1 as a possible D gene (6 bases). The CDR3 runs to 14 residues. V was clipped by 5 bases and J by 8 bases, with 16 bases between them. In germline, CDR1 is MNHEY, CDR2 SMNVEV (reference sequence). The CDR3 is CASSTQTGRHEQFF. The CDR3 coding sequence is TGTGCCAGCAGTACGCAGACAGGACGGCATGAGCAGTTCTTC.

This clone was counted once. V gene TRBV29-1 combines with J gene TRBJ1-2, with no clear D. Deletions cut 6 bases from V and 7 bases from J, with 15 bases between. There are 12 residues in the CDR3. CDR1 and CDR2 (germline): SQVTM, ANQGSEA. The CDR3 sequence: CSVGRTAAGYTF. DNA of the CDR3: TGCAGCGTCGGCCGCACGGCGGCTGGCTACACCTTC. The full variable domain, completed using reference TRBV29-1 and TRBJ1-2, is SAVISQKPSRDICQRGTSLTIQCQVDSQVTMMFWYRQQPGQSLTLIATANQGSEATYESGFVIDKFPISRPNLTFSTLTVSNMSPEDSSIYLCSVGRTAAGYTFGSGTRLTVV.

The rearrangement links TRBV7-8 to TRBJ1-5; possibly TRBD1 for D (5 bases). Per germline, CDR1 SGHVS and CDR2 FQNEAQ. V lost 6 bases, J lost 1 base, and 10 bases lay in between. This CDR3 has 14 residues. The CDR3: CASSLTESNQPQHF. The CDR3 coding sequence is TGTGCCAGCAGTCTGACAGAGAGCAATCAGCCCCAGCATTTT. The variable domain in full, with the rest retrieved from reference TRBV7-8 and TRBJ1-5, is GAGVSQSPRYKVAKRGQDVALRCDPISGHVSLFWYQQALGQGPEFLTYFQNEAQLDKSGLPSDRFFAERPEGSVSTLKIQRTQQEDSAVYLCASSLTESNQPQHFGDGTRLSIL.

CDR3 protein: CASTRTGNNQPQHF. The CDR3 nucleotides are TGTGCCAGCACCCGAACAGGGAACAATCAGCCCCAGCATTTT. J is TRBJ1-5 and V is TRBV5-6; tentative D call: TRBD1 (6 bases). The CDR3 covers 14 residues. CDR1 and CDR2 from the germline V gene are SGHDT and YYEEEE. Between the trimmed V and J ends, which lost 6 bases and 3 bases, there was a span of 13 bases.

The rearrangement uses TRBV7-6 and TRBJ2-3; 8 bases align to TRBD2. Looked up from germline, CDR1 is SGHVS and CDR2 is FNYEAQ. V shed 4 bases and J 4 bases; nucleotides not matched to a gene: 7. CDR3 size: 15 residues. The CDR3 here is CASSYSRGGADTQYF. The CDR3 bases are TGTGCCAGCAGCTATAGTCGGGGGGGCGCAGATACGCAGTATTTT.

The rearrangement joins TRBV7-8 to TRBJ2-7, with 8 bases that match TRBD1. The CDR3 runs to 16 residues. The V gene's germline CDR1 is SGHVS and CDR2 FQNEAQ. V trimming: 5 bases; J trimming: 5 bases; junction bases outside the gene matches: 14. In nucleotides, the CDR3 is TGTGCCAGCAGCGTTAAGGGCGGGACAGGAGGTAACGAGCAGTACTTC. Translated: CASSVKGGTGGNEQYF.